This T cell receptor beta chain is drawn from a study of T cells in Graves' hyperthyroidism and ophthalmopathy (dated by TCRdb to the late 2010s). For the wider study: Peripheral blood samples were taken at initial diagnosis, before any treatment was given. In more than 5 Graves' hyperthyroidism patients, the study also compared T-cell repertoires from thyroid tissue with T-cell repertoires from blood. Prospective prediction of ophthalmopathy was tested in an independent validation cohort of approximately 18 hyperthyroidism patients and some 17 patients who later progressed to ophthalmopathy. The approximately 90 discovery patients were divided at random into training and test sets in a 7:3 ratio. According to the paper, TCR Vbeta CDR3 sequencing was carried out on around 140 peripheral blood samples, which came from approximately 41 ophthalmopathy, around 74 hyperthyroidism and roughly 17 progressor patients. After sampling, hyperthyroidism patients received methimazole starting at 30 mg daily, and ophthalmopathy patients received high-dose intravenous methylprednisolone. To identify distinguishing TCR V-J signatures, a discovery cohort of around 100 patients was used, comprising some 45 with Graves' ophthalmopathy and around 57 with stable Graves' hyperthyroidism. General study outcomes and caveats: Sample size was not statistically predetermined, and blinding of investigators to group allocation was not performed. Blood samples also contained most of the expanded thyroid clonotypes (frequency above 0.001), which suggests that blood repertoires may reflect thyroid immune responses. During validation, the model predicted progression to ophthalmopathy a median of around 7 months ahead of onset, with 60% to 71% sensitivity and about 72% specificity. Ophthalmopathy was separated from stable hyperthyroidism by a 13 V-J signature model, with 85% to 90% sensitivity and around 81% specificity obtained in cross-validation and 80%/75% obtained in testing.

Ophthalmopathy patients had moderately to severely active disease, with a Clinical Activity Score of 3 or more, a NOSPECS grade of 4 or more, and a disease duration of less than 3 months. Any patient with an uncontrolled infection, another autoimmune disease, pregnancy or lactation was excluded. Diagnoses relied on clinical symptoms, serum thyroxine and TRAb, thyroid ultrasound and orbital computed tomography. PBMCs were isolated from about 9 ml of fresh peripheral blood by Ficoll-Paque density gradient centrifugation. Total RNA was extracted using Trizol reagent, and RNA quality was assessed on an Agilent 2100 Bioanalyzer. As regards this clonotype: Its antigen specificity is not known. The sample holds no much larger clone one base away, and base qualities are not on file.

Per the germline V gene, SGDLS is the CDR1 and YYNGEE is the CDR2. The CDR3, from cysteine to phenylalanine, totals 18 residues. The CDR3 DNA has 54 bases and is translated from base 1. Trimming accounts for 4 bases at V and 5 bases at J, while the number of junction bases matched to no gene is 16. Amplification of TCR beta CDR3 regions was carried out from RNA transcripts. For the first round of RT-PCR on the TCR CDR3, the HTBI primer set was used together with the Qiagen OneStep RT-PCR kit. A second multiplex PCR round built the libraries, followed by size selection and purification. Paired-end sequencing of the libraries was performed with 100 bp reads on an Illumina HiSeq2000. The study's own analysis went as follows. SOAPnuke was used to process the raw data, removing reads that contained adapters or uncalled bases, had a mean Phred below 15, or lacked an exact match to the constant primer or identifier. COPE v1.2.5 was used to merge the high-quality paired reads, and each unique nucleotide sequence was defined as a clonotype. MiTCR v1.1 was used to align clonotypes to the IMGT TRBV, TRBD and TRBJ reference segments. The analysis was restricted to V-J combinations with a frequency above 0.0001, which together covered roughly 99% of the repertoires. A TCS score was defined as the ratio of F50 (clonal expansion) to E x V (chaos), with BLOSUM62-based TCRdist applied between CDR3 peptides within each V-J. Welch's t-statistics and random forest reduced roughly 540 V-J features to 13, which were used in a naive Bayes classifier (R e1071). TCRdb cleaned the public reads at Q25 with fastp, built clones with MiXCR and kept in-frame beta chains. Rows are unified per CDR3 protein, each entry keeping the most common DNA and genes. These V and J calls originate from TCRdb's pipeline instead of the authors' own analysis. The sample has hundreds of thousands of distinct CDR3 sequences on record, around 21% of them singletons. Of the sample, over 30% is held by the ten largest clones.

The sample was blood. The receptor's source is a man aged 30 to 45 with Graves' ophthalmopathy. The chain is assembled from TRBV9 and TRBJ2-1, and 9 junction bases match TRBD1. At the DNA level, the sequence is TGTGCCAGCAGCCCAACCGTTACGACAGGGGGGCTTCACAATGAGCAGTTCTTC. Protein translation: CASSPTVTTGGLHNEQFF.